A selection of T cell receptor beta chains follows, all from one sample in a study of T cell responses to AZD1222 COVID-19 vaccine. Method: immunoSEQ multiplex PCR; TCRdb's copy keeps in-frame clones and lacks some. The table records 120,000 or so clones, around 90% of them present only once. The sample was peripheral blood, taken on day 0 of MenACWY control vaccination. The origin of the receptors is an adult in good health. The conserved cysteine and the conserved F or W are not part of the CDR3 here.

>TRBV11-3|13|TRBJ2-7
ASSLDGSGAYEQY
>TRBV7-2|14|TRBJ2-1
ASGDPGGESWNEQF
>TRBV9|12|TRBJ2-2
ASSPADNTGELF
>TRBV27|14|TRBJ2-2
ASSALAVANTGELF
>TRBV21-1|13|TRBJ2-7
ASSKEGRGLYEQY
>TRBV2|12|TRBJ1-2
ASRTAGRNYGYT
>TRBV19|10|TRBJ2-7
ASSRGIYEQY
>TRBV9|12|TRBJ1-4
ASSSHGGNEKLF
>TRBV25-1|13|TRBJ1-5
ASSEWGEVNQPQH
>TRBV5-4|15|TRBJ1-1
ASSLSSGIRGNTEAF
>TRBV9|13|TRBJ2-5
ASSAHRGPQETQY
>TRBV6-5|11|TRBJ2-3
ASQGYSTDTQY
>TRBV7-9|12|TRBJ2-7
ASSFGDRGYEQY
>TRBV7-3|13|TRBJ2-5
ASSLTPGQKETQY
>TRBV18|13|TRBJ2-5
ASSRASGSDETQY
>TRBV6-5|11|TRBJ2-1
ASSIRGHNEQF
>TRBV4-1|19|TRBJ2-3
ASSLFLSGTSGKLGSDTQY
>TRBV5-1|11|TRBJ1-2
ASSLGSVYGYT
>TRBV20-1|14|TRBJ2-3
SASYLAGLSTDTQY
>TRBV5-6|13|TRBJ2-7
ASALEGQNFYEQY
>TRBV5-1|11|TRBJ1-1
ASSFPGGPEAF
>TRBV9|10|TRBJ1-3
ASSTMGNTIY
>TRBV6-5|12|TRBJ2-7
ASSSWTGSYEQY
>TRBV28|11|TRBJ1-6
ASRPQYNSPLH
>TRBV5-1|10|TRBJ2-7
ASSLVGYEQY
>TRBV29-1|14|TRBJ1-2
SVGGTPTGDIYGYT
>TRBV27|14|TRBJ1-4
ASSLLRGGVNEKLF
>TRBV7-9|12|TRBJ2-2
ASSRDRYTGELF